The 8 T cell receptor beta chains given below trace back to one sample, sequenced in a study of cytomegalovirus exposure and HLA in healthy donors. The PCR made use of 60 Vbeta and 13 Jbeta primers. Measured with immunoSEQ multiplex PCR; TCRdb has only the in-frame clones, and not every one. The top ten hold approximately 1.5% of the sample, which has over 150,000 clones, about three quarters seen once. The specimen was PBMCs. All receptors come from a woman in her thirties in good health and CMV-seropositive.

The gene calls are TRBV4-1 and TRBJ2-3, with TRBD2 as a possible D gene (6 bases). Germline values: CDR1 MGHRA, CDR2 YSYEKL. The CDR3 loop spans 15 amino acids. The V gene lost 5 bases and the J gene lost 1 base, with 13 bases spanning the gap. DNA of the CDR3: TGCGCCAGCAGCTACGGGGGTTACGGCACAGATACGCAGTATTTT. This gives the protein CASSYGGYGTDTQYF.

This chain links TRBV7-9 with TRBJ1-2; 10 nucleotides match TRBD1. J was trimmed by 6 bases and V by 7 bases; bases with no gene match: 8. Germline-derived CDR1 and CDR2 are SEHNR and FQNEAQ (reference sequence). CDR3 size: 14 residues. The CDR3 reads CASTPGTGDDGYTF. The CDR3 DNA sequence: TGTGCCAGCACTCCAGGGACAGGGGACGATGGCTACACCTTC.

The chain has TRBV4-1 and TRBJ2-7, with 8 bases aligning to TRBD2. The V and J ends lost 1 base and 0 bases, in that order; junction bases with no gene match: 8. Germline lookup yields CDR1 MGHRA and CDR2 YSYEKL. This CDR3 is 17 amino acids long. Here the CDR3 DNA reads TGCGCCAGCAGCCAAGTTTGGGGGAGCGGGAGCTCCTACGAGCAGTACTTC. Protein product: CASSQVWGSGSSYEQYF.

The J gene is TRBJ2-1, the V gene TRBV10-1; no reliable D call. The CDR3 sequence is 13 residues long. Germline CDR1 is WNHNN and CDR2 is SYGVQD (reference sequence). Between the trimmed V and J ends, which lost 3 bases and 6 bases, there was a span of 9 bases. The CDR3 loop is CASSDAAPNEQFF. The DNA for the CDR3 is TGCGCCAGCAGTGATGCCGCGCCCAATGAGCAGTTCTTC.

V usage is TRBV28 and J usage is TRBJ2-7; D gene ambiguous. Trimming removed 2 bases from V and 6 bases from J, with 11 bases in between. The CDR3 has 13 residues. Germline CDR1 reads MDHEN; CDR2 reads SYDVKM. The CDR3 DNA follows: TGTGCCAGCAGTTTACCCCCACTTGGCGAGCAGTACTTC. Amino acid sequence: CASSLPPLGEQYF.

The genes are TRBV9 and TRBJ2-7; tentative D call: TRBD1 (6 bases). The ends were cut back, 4 bases at V and 6 bases at J, with 17 bases in the middle. Germline CDR1 and CDR2: SGDLS and YYNGEE. The CDR3 has 14 residues. The CDR3 DNA is TGTGCCAGCAGCATCGGACAGTTCTACGGCGAGCAGTACTTC. This codes for CASSIGQFYGEQYF.

About this clone: At the DNA level, this CDR3 is encoded by other sequences in the same sample as well. The chain is built from TRBV29-1 and TRBJ1-1; D not certain. V lost 4 bases and J 1 base, leaving 7 bases between the germline ends. The germline V gene encodes CDR1 SQVTM and CDR2 ANQGSEA. The CDR3 is 12 residues long. CDR3 protein: CSVGAGNTEAFF. DNA for the CDR3: TGCAGCGTTGGGGCGGGGAACACTGAAGCTTTCTTT.

The chain has TRBV10-3 and TRBJ2-2, with a weak D call TRBD2 (6 bases). The CDR3 has 15 residues. CDR1 and CDR2 from the germline V gene are ENHRY and SYGVKD. With 8 bases removed from V and 1 base from J, the gap between germline ends came to 14 bases. The CDR3, as DNA: TGTGCCATCCCCGGGGGAGGATTGAACACCGGGGAGCTGTTTTTT. This translates into CAIPGGGLNTGELFF.